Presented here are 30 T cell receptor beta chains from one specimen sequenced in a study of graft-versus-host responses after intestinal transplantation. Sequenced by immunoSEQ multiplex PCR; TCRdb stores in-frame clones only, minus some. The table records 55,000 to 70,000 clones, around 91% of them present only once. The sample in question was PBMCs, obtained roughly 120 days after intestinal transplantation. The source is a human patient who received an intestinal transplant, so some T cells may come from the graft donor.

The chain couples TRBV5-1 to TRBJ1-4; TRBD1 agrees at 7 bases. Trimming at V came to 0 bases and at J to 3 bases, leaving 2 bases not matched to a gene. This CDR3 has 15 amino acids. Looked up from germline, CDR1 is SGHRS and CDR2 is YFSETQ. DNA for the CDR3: TGCGCCAGCAGCTTGGAGGGGGCCCCTAATGAAAAACTGTTTTTT. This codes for CASSLEGAPNEKLFF.

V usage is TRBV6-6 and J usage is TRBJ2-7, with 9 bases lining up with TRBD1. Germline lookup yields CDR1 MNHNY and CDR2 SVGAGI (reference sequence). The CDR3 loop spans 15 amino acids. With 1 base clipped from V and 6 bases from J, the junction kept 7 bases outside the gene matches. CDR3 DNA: TGTGCCAGCAGTTACTACAGGACAGGGGCAGGCGAGCAGTACTTC. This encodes CASSYYRTGAGEQYF.

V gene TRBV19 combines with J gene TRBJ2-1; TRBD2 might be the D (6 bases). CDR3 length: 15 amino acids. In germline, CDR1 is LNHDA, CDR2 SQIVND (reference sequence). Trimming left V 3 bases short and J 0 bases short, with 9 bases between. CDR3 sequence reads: CASSIAGSSYNEQFF. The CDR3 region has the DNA TGTGCCAGTAGTATCGCGGGAAGCTCCTACAATGAGCAGTTCTTC.

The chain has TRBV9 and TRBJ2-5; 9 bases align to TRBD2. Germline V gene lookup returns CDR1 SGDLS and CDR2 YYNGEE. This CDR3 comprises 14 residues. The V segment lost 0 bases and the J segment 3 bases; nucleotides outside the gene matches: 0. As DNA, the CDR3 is TGTGCCAGCAGCGTAGCTAGCGGGAAAGAGACCCAGTACTTC. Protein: CASSVASGKETQYF.

The CDR3 sequence: CASSSGTVNSPLHF. The CDR3 DNA sequence: TGTGCCAGCAGCTCGGGGACAGTTAATTCACCCCTCCACTTT. This rearrangement joins TRBV5-4 to TRBJ1-6, with TRBD1 identical over 7 bases. This CDR3 spans 14 amino acids. The germline gives CDR1 SGHNT, CDR2 YYREEE (reference sequence). The V segment lost 3 bases and the J segment 6 bases; nucleotides outside the gene matches: 3.

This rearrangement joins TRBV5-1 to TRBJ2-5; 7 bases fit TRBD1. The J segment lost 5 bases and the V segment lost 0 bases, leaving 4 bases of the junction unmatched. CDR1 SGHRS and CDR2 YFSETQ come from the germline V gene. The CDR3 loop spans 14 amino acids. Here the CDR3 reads CASSLGGGEETQYF. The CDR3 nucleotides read TGCGCCAGCAGCTTGGGAGGGGGCGAGGAGACCCAGTACTTC.

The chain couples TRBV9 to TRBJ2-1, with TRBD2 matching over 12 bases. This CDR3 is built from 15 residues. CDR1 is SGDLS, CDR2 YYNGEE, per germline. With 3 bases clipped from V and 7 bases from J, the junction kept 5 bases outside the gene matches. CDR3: CASSETSGSNNEQFF. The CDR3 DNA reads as TGTGCCAGCAGCGAGACTAGCGGGAGCAATAATGAGCAGTTCTTC.

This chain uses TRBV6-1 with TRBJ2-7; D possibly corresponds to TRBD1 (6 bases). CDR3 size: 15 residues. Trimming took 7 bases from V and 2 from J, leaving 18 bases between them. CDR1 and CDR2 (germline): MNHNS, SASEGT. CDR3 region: CASTTSGDNTYEQYF. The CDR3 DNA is TGTGCCAGCACCACGAGTGGGGACAATACCTACGAGCAGTACTTC.

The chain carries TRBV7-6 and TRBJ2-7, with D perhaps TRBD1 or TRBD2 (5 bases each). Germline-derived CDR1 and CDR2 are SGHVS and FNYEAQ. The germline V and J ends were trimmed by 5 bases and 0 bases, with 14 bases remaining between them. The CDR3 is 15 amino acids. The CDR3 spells CASSPGQDPSYEQYF. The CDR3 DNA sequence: TGTGCCAGCAGCCCGGGGCAGGATCCCTCCTACGAGCAGTACTTC.

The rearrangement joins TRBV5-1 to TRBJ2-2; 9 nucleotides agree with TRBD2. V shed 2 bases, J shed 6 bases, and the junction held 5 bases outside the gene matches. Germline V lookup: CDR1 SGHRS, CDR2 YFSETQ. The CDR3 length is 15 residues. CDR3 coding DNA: TGCGCCAGCAGCTTAGGACTAGCGCAACCCGGGGAGCTGTTTTTT. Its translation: CASSLGLAQPGELFF.

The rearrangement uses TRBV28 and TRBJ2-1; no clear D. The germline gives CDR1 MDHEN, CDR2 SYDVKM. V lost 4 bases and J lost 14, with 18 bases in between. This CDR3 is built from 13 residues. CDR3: CASSSLPQGPEFF. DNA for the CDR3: TGTGCCAGCAGTTCTCTCCCCCAAGGGCCGGAGTTCTTC.

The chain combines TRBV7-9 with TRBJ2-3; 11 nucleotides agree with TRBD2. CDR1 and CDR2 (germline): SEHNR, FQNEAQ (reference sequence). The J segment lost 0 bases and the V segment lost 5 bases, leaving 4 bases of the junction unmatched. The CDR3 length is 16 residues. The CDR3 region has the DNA TGTGCCAGCAGCCCTACTAGCGGGGGTAGCACAGATACGCAGTATTTT. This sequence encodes CASSPTSGGSTDTQYF.

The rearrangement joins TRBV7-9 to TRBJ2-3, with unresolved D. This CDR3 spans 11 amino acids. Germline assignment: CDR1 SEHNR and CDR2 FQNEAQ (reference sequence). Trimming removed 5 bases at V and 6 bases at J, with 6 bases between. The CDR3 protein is CASSPADTQYF. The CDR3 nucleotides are TGTGCCAGCAGCCCCGCGGATACGCAGTATTTT.

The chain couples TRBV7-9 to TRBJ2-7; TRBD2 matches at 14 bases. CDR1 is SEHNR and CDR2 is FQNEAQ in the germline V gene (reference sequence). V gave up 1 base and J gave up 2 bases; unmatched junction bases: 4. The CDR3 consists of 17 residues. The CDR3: CASSLVGTSGSAYEQYF. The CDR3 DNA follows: TGTGCCAGCAGCTTAGTAGGGACTAGCGGGAGCGCCTACGAGCAGTACTTC.

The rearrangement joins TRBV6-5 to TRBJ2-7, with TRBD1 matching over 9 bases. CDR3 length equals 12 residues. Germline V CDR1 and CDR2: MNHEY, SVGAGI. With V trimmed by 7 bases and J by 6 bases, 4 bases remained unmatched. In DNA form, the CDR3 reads TGTGCCAGCACCGGACAGGGGCGCGAGCAGTACTTC. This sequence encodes CASTGQGREQYF.

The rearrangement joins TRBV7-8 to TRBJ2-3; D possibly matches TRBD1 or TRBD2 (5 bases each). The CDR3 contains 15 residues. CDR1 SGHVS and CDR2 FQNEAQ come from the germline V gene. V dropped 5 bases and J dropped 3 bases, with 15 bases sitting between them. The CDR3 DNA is TGTGCCAGCAGCCCGGGACCGAGTAGGACAGATACGCAGTATTTT. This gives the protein CASSPGPSRTDTQYF.

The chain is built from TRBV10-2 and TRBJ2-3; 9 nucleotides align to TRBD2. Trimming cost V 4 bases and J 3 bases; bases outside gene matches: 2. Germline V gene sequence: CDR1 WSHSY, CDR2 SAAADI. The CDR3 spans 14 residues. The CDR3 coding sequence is TGCGCCAGCAGTGGGACTAGCGTTACAGATACGCAGTATTTT. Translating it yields CASSGTSVTDTQYF.

The CDR3 nucleotides read TGCGCCAGCAGCTTGGCAGCGGGAGGGCCCGTTACAGATACGCAGTATTTT. This encodes CASSLAAGGPVTDTQYF. The genes are TRBV5-1 and TRBJ2-3, with 10 bases aligning to TRBD2. The V gene's germline CDR1 is SGHRS and CDR2 YFSETQ. Trimming cost V 0 bases and J 3 bases; bases outside gene matches: 7. The CDR3 length is 17 residues. The variable domain in full, with the rest retrieved from reference TRBV5-1 and TRBJ2-3, is KAGVTQTPRYLIKTRGQQVTLSCSPISGHRSVSWYQQTPGQGLQFLFEYFSETQRNKGNFPGRFSGRQFSNSRSEMNVSTLELGDSALYLCASSLAAGGPVTDTQYFGPGTRLTVL.

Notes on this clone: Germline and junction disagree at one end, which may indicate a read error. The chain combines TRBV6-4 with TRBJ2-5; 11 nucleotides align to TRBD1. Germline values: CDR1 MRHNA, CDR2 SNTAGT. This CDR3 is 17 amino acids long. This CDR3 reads CAISESVRDRGQETQYF. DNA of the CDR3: TGTGCCATCAGTGAGTCGGTTAGGGACAGGGGGCAAGAGACCCAGTACTTC.

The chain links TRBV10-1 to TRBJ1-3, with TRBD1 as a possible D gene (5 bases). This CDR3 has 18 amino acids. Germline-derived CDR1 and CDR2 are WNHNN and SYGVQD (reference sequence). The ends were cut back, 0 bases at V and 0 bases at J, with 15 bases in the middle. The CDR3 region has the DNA TGCGCCAGCAGTGAGTCGAGAGCGGGGCCGAACTCTGGAAACACCATATATTTT. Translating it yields CASSESRAGPNSGNTIYF.

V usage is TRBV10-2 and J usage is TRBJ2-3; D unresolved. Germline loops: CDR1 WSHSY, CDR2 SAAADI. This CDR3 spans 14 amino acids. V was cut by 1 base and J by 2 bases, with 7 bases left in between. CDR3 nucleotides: TGCGCCAGCAGTGAGTGGTCAGACACAGATACGCAGTATTTT. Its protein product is CASSEWSDTDTQYF.

CDR3 bases: TGCGCCAGCAGCTTGGTGGGGGCGGGGGCCAACGTCCTGACTTTC. Its protein is CASSLVGAGANVLTF. This chain uses TRBV5-1 with TRBJ2-6; D possibly corresponds to TRBD1 (6 bases). Germline CDR1 and CDR2: SGHRS and YFSETQ. The CDR3 sequence is 15 residues long. V lost 0 bases and J 4 bases, leaving 8 bases between the germline ends. Using reference TRBV5-1 and TRBJ2-6 for the parts outside the CDR3, the full variable domain is KAGVTQTPRYLIKTRGQQVTLSCSPISGHRSVSWYQQTPGQGLQFLFEYFSETQRNKGNFPGRFSGRQFSNSRSEMNVSTLELGDSALYLCASSLVGAGANVLTFGAGSRLTVL.

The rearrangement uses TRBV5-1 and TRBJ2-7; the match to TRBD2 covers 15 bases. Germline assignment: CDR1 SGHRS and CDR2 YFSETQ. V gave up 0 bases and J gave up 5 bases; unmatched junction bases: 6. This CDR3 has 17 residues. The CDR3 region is CASSLAGLAGGMNEQYF. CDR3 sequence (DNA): TGCGCCAGCAGCTTGGCGGGACTAGCGGGGGGTATGAACGAGCAGTACTTC.

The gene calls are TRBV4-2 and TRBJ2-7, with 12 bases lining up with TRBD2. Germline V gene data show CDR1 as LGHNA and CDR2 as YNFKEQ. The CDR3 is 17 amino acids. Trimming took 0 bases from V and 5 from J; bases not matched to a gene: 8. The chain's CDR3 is CASSQDPRTSGIDEQYF. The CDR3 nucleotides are TGTGCCAGCAGCCAAGATCCCCGGACTAGCGGGATCGACGAGCAGTACTTC.

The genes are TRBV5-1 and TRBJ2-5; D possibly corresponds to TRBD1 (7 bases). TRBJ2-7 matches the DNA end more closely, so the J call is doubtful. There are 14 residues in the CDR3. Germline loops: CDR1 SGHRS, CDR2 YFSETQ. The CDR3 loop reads CASNQGGPLAEQYF. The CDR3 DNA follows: TGCGCCAGCAACCAGGGGGGTCCCCTGGCCGAGCAGTACTTC.

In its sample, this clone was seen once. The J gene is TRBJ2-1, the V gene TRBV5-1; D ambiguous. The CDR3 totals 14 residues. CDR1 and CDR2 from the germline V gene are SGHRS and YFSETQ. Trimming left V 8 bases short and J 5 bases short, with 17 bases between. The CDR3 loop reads CASRPWTADNEQFF. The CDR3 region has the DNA TGCGCCAGTCGGCCGTGGACGGCTGACAATGAGCAGTTCTTC.

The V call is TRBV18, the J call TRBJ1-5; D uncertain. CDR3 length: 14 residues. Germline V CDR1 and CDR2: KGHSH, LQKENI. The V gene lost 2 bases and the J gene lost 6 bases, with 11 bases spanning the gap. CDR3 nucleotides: TGTGCCAGCTCACCAGTACAGAATGGTCAGCCCCAGCATTTT. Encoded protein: CASSPVQNGQPQHF.

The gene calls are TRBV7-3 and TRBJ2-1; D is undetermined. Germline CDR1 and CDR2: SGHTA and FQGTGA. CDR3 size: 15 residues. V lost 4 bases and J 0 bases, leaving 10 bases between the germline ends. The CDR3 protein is CASSSKRSSYNEQFF. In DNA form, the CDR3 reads TGTGCCAGCAGCTCTAAACGGAGCTCCTACAATGAGCAGTTCTTC.

The CDR3 DNA sequence: TGCGCCAGCAGCCAAGGCCCCGTGTTCCATGAGCAGTTCTTC. Encoded protein: CASSQGPVFHEQFF. The chain uses TRBV4-1 and TRBJ2-1; D not certain. The germline V gene has CDR1 MGHRA and CDR2 YSYEKL. The CDR3 spans 14 residues. V was clipped by 1 base and J by 8 bases, with 12 bases between them.

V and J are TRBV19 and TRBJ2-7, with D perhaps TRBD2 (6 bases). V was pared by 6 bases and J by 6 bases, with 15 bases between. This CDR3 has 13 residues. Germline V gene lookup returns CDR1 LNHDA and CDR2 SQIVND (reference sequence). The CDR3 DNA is TGTGCCAGTAGCTCAGCTTCGGGGGTCGAGCAGTACTTC. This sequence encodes CASSSASGVEQYF.